The clone carrying this T cell receptor beta chain appeared a single time. Antigen specificity is unknown. This CDR3 contains 14 residues. Trimming took 0 bases from V and 5 from J, leaving 10 bases between them. CDR1 is LGHNA, CDR2 YSLEER, per germline. Here immunoSEQ multiplex PCR was the method, and the copy in TCRdb shows in-frame clones only, minus some. The table lists roughly 80,000 clones, 88% of them singletons, with about 5.5% in the top ten. This sample is drawn from a study of T cell responses to AZD1222 COVID-19 vaccine. Regarding the study as a whole: Seropositive status at baseline applied to only 6 or 7 AZD1222 recipients. Nearly half of spike-specific TCRs reportedly target variant regions that are unmutated in the B.1.351 and B.1.1.7 variants.

The chain employs TRBV4-3 and TRBJ1-2; perhaps TRBD1 as D (5 bases). This specimen was peripheral blood, taken on day 0 of MenACWY control vaccination. The TCR sequence derives from an adult in good health. The CDR3 sequence: CASSQDQGVYGYTF. For the CDR3, the DNA is TGCGCCAGCAGCCAAGATCAGGGTGTGTATGGCTACACCTTC.